A single sample gave rise to the 23 T cell receptor beta chains below, sequenced in a study of blood T cell repertoires in COVID-19 (TCRdb year 2020). Libraries were constructed by the immunoSEQ multiplex PCR assay. In TCRdb, the immuneACCESS table is reduced to in-frame sequences with V and J assigned. These tables do not hold every clone; where another copy was compared, an unresolved V gene accounts for under half, and the others remain unexplained. This sample is represented by about 60,000 clones; 88% of them were singletons. Of the sample, nearly 4% is held by the ten largest clones. Sequenced material: peripheral blood. These receptors all come from a man in his 70s with acute or convalescent COVID-19.

The chain couples TRBV2 to TRBJ2-3; 12 bases map to TRBD1. Germline V lookup: CDR1 SNHLY, CDR2 FYNNEI. The CDR3 extends over 14 amino acids. Germline trimming cut 7 bases from V and 4 bases from J; bases unmatched to any gene: 3. CDR3 in DNA: TGTGCCAGCACGGGGACAGGGGGCCCAGATACGCAGTATTTT. Its translation: CASTGTGGPDTQYF.

V gene TRBV5-5 combines with J gene TRBJ2-1; 8 nucleotides agree with TRBD1. J was trimmed by 7 bases and V by 4 bases; bases with no gene match: 10. The CDR3 is 15 residues long. Germline lookup yields CDR1 SGHKS and CDR2 YYEKEE (reference sequence). The DNA for the CDR3 is TGTGCCAGCAGCCGATTGGACAGGGTGATGAATGAGCAGTTCTTC. Translating gives CASSRLDRVMNEQFF.

V gene TRBV11-2 combines with J gene TRBJ1-1, with 7 nucleotides matching TRBD1. CDR1 is SGHAT and CDR2 is FQNNGV in the germline V gene. Trimming took 4 bases from V and 6 from J; bases not matched to a gene: 11. The CDR3 is 15 residues long. The CDR3 nucleotides read TGTGCCAGCAGCTCTCCTCAAGGGGGCCCCTCTGAAGCTTTCTTT. This codes for CASSSPQGGPSEAFF. The entire variable domain, with the rest obtained from reference TRBV11-2 and TRBJ1-1, is as follows: EAGVAQSPRYKIIEKRQSVAFWCNPISGHATLYWYQQILGQGPKLLIQFQNNGVVDDSQLPKDRFSAERLKGVDSTLKIQPAKLEDSAVYLCASSSPQGGPSEAFFGQGTRLTVV.

The V gene is TRBV3-1 (or the pseudogene TRBV3-2), the J gene TRBJ1-3; no clear D. V lost 4 bases, J lost 4 bases, and 17 bases lay in between. The length of the CDR3 is 16 residues. CDR1 LGHDT and CDR2 YNNKEL come from the germline V gene (reference sequence). CDR3 DNA: TGTGCCAGCAGCCGGAAGGAGGGCAGCCGGGGAAACACCATATATTTT. Its protein product is CASSRKEGSRGNTIYF.

This chain joins TRBV29-1 and TRBJ2-5, with D possibly matching TRBD2 (6 bases). Germline-derived CDR1 and CDR2 are SQVTM and ANQGSEA. The CDR3 length is 13 residues. Trimming stripped 0 bases from V and 7 bases from J, with 12 bases between. The CDR3: CSVEDKRAATQYF. The CDR3 DNA follows: TGCAGCGTTGAAGATAAGCGGGCTGCGACCCAGTACTTC.

This sequence joins TRBV5-1 and TRBJ1-6, with no clear D. Between the trimmed V and J ends, which lost 4 bases and 4 bases, there was a span of 18 bases. CDR3 length: 17 residues. Germline lookup yields CDR1 SGHRS and CDR2 YFSETQ. CDR3 in DNA: TGCGCCAGCAGCCCGGAACTAGGAGGCTTATATAATTCACCCCTCCACTTT. This translates into CASSPELGGLYNSPLHF.

The rearrangement uses TRBV7-2 and TRBJ1-5, with 8 positions matching TRBD1. This CDR3 spans 14 amino acids. Per the germline V gene, CDR1 is SGHTA and CDR2 is FQGNSA. V trimming: 4 bases; J trimming: 7 bases; junction bases outside the gene matches: 6. In DNA, the CDR3 is TGTGCCAGCAGCTCTGGACAGGGAGAACAGCCCCAGCATTTT. Translating it yields CASSSGQGEQPQHF.

The chain employs TRBV7-3 and TRBJ2-7; possibly TRBD1 for D (6 bases). The CDR3 is made up of 15 amino acids. Germline V lookup: CDR1 SGHTA, CDR2 FQGTGA. Between the trimmed V and J ends, which lost 5 bases and 7 bases, there was a span of 21 bases. The CDR3 region is CASSPGRAGVGEQYF. The CDR3 DNA sequence: TGTGCCAGCAGCCCGGGGCGTGCAGGGGTGGGAGAGCAGTACTTC.

The genes are TRBV7-8 and TRBJ1-4; tentatively, D is TRBD1 (5 bases). Trimming stripped 5 bases from V and 8 bases from J, with 18 bases between. The CDR3 sequence is 15 residues long. Germline V gene data show CDR1 as SGHVS and CDR2 as FQNEAQ. In DNA form, the CDR3 reads TGTGCCAGCAGCCTCGCCAGGGTTTCTTCGGAAAAACTGTTTTTT. It yields the protein CASSLARVSSEKLFF.

This chain joins TRBV27 and TRBJ1-3; 7 nucleotides line up with TRBD1. Germline lookup yields CDR1 MNHEY and CDR2 SMNVEV (reference sequence). V lost 4 bases to trimming and J lost 4 bases; unmatched junction nucleotides: 10. The CDR3 covers 16 residues. CDR3 in DNA: TGTGCCAGCAGTTCCAACAGGGGTGCCTCCGGAAACACCATATATTTT. It codes for CASSSNRGASGNTIYF.

The chain uses TRBV7-9 and TRBJ2-1, with TRBD2 identical over 10 bases. Unmatched junction bases numbered 6, after V lost 5 bases and J lost 5 bases. There are 15 residues in the CDR3. Germline V gene lookup returns CDR1 SEHNR and CDR2 FQNEAQ (reference sequence). The CDR3 sequence: CASSLRSGGHNEQFF. In DNA, the CDR3 is TGTGCCAGCAGCCTACGTAGCGGGGGGCACAATGAGCAGTTCTTC.

This clone was recorded once. The rearrangement uses TRBV7-2 and TRBJ1-5, with D hard to call. The V gene's germline CDR1 is SGHTA and CDR2 FQGNSA. V was pared by 1 base and J by 11 bases, with 12 bases between. CDR3 length equals 13 residues. The CDR3 nucleotides read TGTGCCAGCAGCTTAGAAAGGAAGGAGGCCCAGCATTTT. Residues: CASSLERKEAQHF. Drawing the rest from reference TRBV7-2 and TRBJ1-5, the complete variable domain is GAGVSQSPSNKVTEKGKDVELRCDPISGHTALYWYRQSLGQGLEFLIYFQGNSAPDKSGLPSDRFSAERTGGSVSTLTIQRTQQEDSAVYLCASSLERKEAQHFGDGTRLSIL.

CDR3 residues: CASSLILGVDTEAFF. Here the CDR3 DNA reads TGCGCCAGCAGCTTGATTTTGGGCGTGGACACTGAAGCTTTCTTT. J is TRBJ1-1 and V is TRBV5-1; D unresolved. The germline V and J ends were trimmed by 1 base and 3 bases, with 13 bases remaining between them. CDR3 length: 15 residues. CDR1 SGHRS and CDR2 YFSETQ come from the germline V gene.

The V call is TRBV5-1, the J call TRBJ1-1; 8 bases are a match to TRBD1. The junction had 15 bases not matched to a gene; V was cut back by 4 bases and J by 10 bases. The germline V gene has CDR1 SGHRS and CDR2 YFSETQ. This CDR3 has 15 amino acids. The DNA for the CDR3 is TGCGCCAGCAGCCAATTACAGACAGGGGAGATGTTAGCTTTCTTT. It specifies CASSQLQTGEMLAFF.

The chain has TRBV4-2 and TRBJ1-5, with TRBD1 identical over 8 bases. The germline V gene encodes CDR1 LGHNA and CDR2 YNFKEQ. After removal of 0 bases from V and 6 bases from J, the junction contained 4 bases not matched to a gene. The CDR3 has 15 residues. CDR3 protein: CASSQDTGGSQPQHF. CDR3 coding DNA: TGTGCCAGCAGCCAAGATACAGGGGGGAGTCAGCCCCAGCATTTT.

This chain connects TRBV9 to TRBJ2-1, with a weak D call TRBD2 (6 bases). The V and J ends lost 0 bases and 10 bases respectively, with 8 bases between them. Germline CDR1 SGDLS, CDR2 YYNGEE. The length of the CDR3 is 12 residues. The CDR3 sequence: CASSVGGLEQFF. CDR3 nucleotide sequence: TGTGCCAGCAGCGTAGGGGGACTCGAGCAGTTCTTC. The full variable domain, in which reference TRBV9 and TRBJ2-1 provide the parts outside the CDR3, is DSGVTQTPKHLITATGQRVTLRCSPRSGDLSVYWYQQSLDQGLQFLIQYYNGEERAKGNILERFSAQQFPDLHSELNLSSLELGDSALYFCASSVGGLEQFFGPGTRLTVL.

V is TRBV13 and J is TRBJ1-4; tentatively, D is TRBD1 (5 bases). The length of the CDR3 is 16 residues. V dropped 6 bases and J dropped 1 base, with 15 bases sitting between them. Per the germline V gene, CDR1 is PRHDT and CDR2 is FYEKMQ (reference sequence). CDR3 in DNA: TGTGCCAGCAGGCGGCGAGGACATCGAACTAATGAAAAACTGTTTTTT. Translating it yields CASRRRGHRTNEKLFF.

This chain connects TRBV5-1 to TRBJ2-1; 15 positions agree with TRBD2. Germline CDR1 and CDR2: SGHRS and YFSETQ. Trimming at V came to 3 bases and at J to 7 bases, leaving 5 bases not matched to a gene. The CDR3 has 16 amino acids. CDR3 in DNA: TGCGCCAGCAGCTACGGGACTAGCGGGGGGAGGAATGAGCAGTTCTTC. Encoded protein: CASSYGTSGGRNEQFF.

This clone was picked up a small number of times. The J gene is TRBJ1-4, the V gene TRBV19; D remains ambiguous. The germline CDR1 and CDR2 sequences are LNHDA and SQIVND (reference sequence). The CDR3 has 13 amino acids. V was clipped by 3 bases and J by 5 bases, with 7 bases between them. Here the CDR3 reads CASSIGVNEKLFF. In DNA, the CDR3 is TGTGCCAGTAGTATCGGGGTGAATGAAAAACTGTTTTTT. The full variable domain, its missing parts supplied by reference TRBV19 and TRBJ1-4, is DGGITQSPKYLFRKEGQNVTLSCEQNLNHDAMYWYRQDPGQGLRLIYYSQIVNDFQKGDIAEGYSVSREKKESFPLTVTSAQKNPTAFYLCASSIGVNEKLFFGSGTQLSVL.

This sequence joins TRBV6-2 or TRBV6-3 and TRBJ2-2; 7 nucleotides agree with TRBD1. Trimming at V came to 2 bases and at J to 1 base, leaving 1 base not matched to a gene. Germline V gene lookup returns CDR1 MNHEY and CDR2 SVGEGT. CDR3 length: 15 amino acids. The CDR3 coding sequence is TGTGCCAGCAGTTACGACAGGGTGAACACCGGGGAGCTGTTTTTT. It translates to CASSYDRVNTGELFF.

The rearrangement joins TRBV6-2 or TRBV6-3 to TRBJ2-5; 8 bases map to TRBD2. The CDR3 contains 14 residues. Germline lookup yields CDR1 MNHEY and CDR2 SVGEGT. The trim removed 2 bases at V and 9 bases at J, leaving 8 bases unmatched. The CDR3 DNA follows: TGTGCCAGCAGTTACGGGACTAGGGGTCGGGCCCAGTACTTC. Amino acid sequence: CASSYGTRGRAQYF.

The chain joins TRBV5-1 to TRBJ2-2, with 8 bases matching TRBD1. Unmatched junction bases numbered 4, after V lost 0 bases and J lost 3 bases. Germline values: CDR1 SGHRS, CDR2 YFSETQ. There are 16 residues in the CDR3. CDR3 bases: TGCGCCAGCAGCTTGGCAGTCAGGGGGCACACCGGGGAGCTGTTTTTT. It specifies CASSLAVRGHTGELFF.

This chain uses TRBV5-6 with TRBJ2-3; TRBD2 matches at 8 bases. V trimming: 4 bases; J trimming: 3 bases; junction bases outside the gene matches: 10. This CDR3 is 16 amino acids long. Germline CDR1 SGHDT, CDR2 YYEEEE. This chain's CDR3 is CASSQLPGGATDTQYF. The CDR3 DNA reads as TGTGCCAGCAGCCAGCTGCCCGGGGGGGCGACAGATACGCAGTATTTT.